Listed below are T cell receptor beta chains from one sample, sequenced in a study of response to subunit inactivated influenza vaccine. TCRdb itself ran the RT-PCR reads through MiXCR, one entry per CDR3 protein. Of under 200,000 distinct CDR3 sequences in the sample, about 11% were seen once. This specimen was CD8+ T cells sorted from PBMCs, taken about 23 months after vaccination. The source is a man aged 45 to 70 who received an inactivated influenza vaccine. Both conserved end residues are part of each CDR3. The D gene is left open where the match is weak. Rows give clone size only sometimes, using once, few, many, or a class for an expanded clone.

>few|TRBV7-9|TRBJ2-7|-
TGTGCCAGCAGCGCCGGGACTCTGGGCGAGCAGTACTTC
CASSAGTLGEQYF
>few|TRBV19|TRBJ2-7|TRBD2
TGTGCCAGTAGTATGTTTGTTACTAGCGTTGCCTACGAGCAGTACTTC
CASSMFVTSVAYEQYF
>many|TRBV12-3/TRBV12-4|TRBJ1-5|TRBD1
TGTGCCAGCAGCCCCGGGACAGGGTTTGGTCAGCCCCAGCATTTT
CASSPGTGFGQPQHF
>-|TRBV11-1|TRBJ2-3|TRBD2
TGTGCCAGCAGCCTACCACTAGCGGGAGGGCCCCGCACAGATACGCAGTATTTT
CASSLPLAGGPRTDTQYF
>many|TRBV25-1|TRBJ2-5|-
TGTGCCAGCAGTAATTCCGAGACCCAGTACTTC
CASSNSETQYF
>-|TRBV20-1|TRBJ2-7|TRBD2
TGCAGTGCTACTTCCACTAGCGGAAAGGCCTACGAGCAGTACTTC
CSATSTSGKAYEQYF
>-|TRBV20-1|TRBJ2-7|-
TGCAGTGCTAGACAGGGTATGGGGAACGAGCAGTACTTC
CSARQGMGNEQYF
>many|TRBV11-2|TRBJ2-5|TRBD2
TGTGCCAGCAGCTGGACTAGCGGGAGGTTGGAGACCCAGTACTTC
CASSWTSGRLETQYF
>-|TRBV6-2/TRBV6-3|TRBJ2-3|-
TGTGCCAGCAGTTACCGAACCAGGCCAGATACGCAGTATTTT
CASSYRTRPDTQYF
>many|TRBV6-2/TRBV6-3|TRBJ2-3|TRBD2
TGTGCCAGCAGTTATGCTAGCGGGGAGGCAGATACGCAGTATTTT
CASSYASGEADTQYF
>many|TRBV15|TRBJ1-5|-
TGTGCCACCAGCAGAGACGGACAGAACAATCAGCCCCAGCATTTT
CATSRDGQNNQPQHF
>many|TRBV29-1|TRBJ2-7|TRBD1
TGCAGCGTGACCGACAGGGGCGACGAGCAGTACTTC
CSVTDRGDEQYF
>-|TRBV7-6|TRBJ1-4|-
TGTGCCAGCAGCTTCCAAACAGGCGTCTTTAATGAAAAACTGTTTTTT
CASSFQTGVFNEKLFF
>-|TRBV7-8|TRBJ2-3|-
TGTGCCAGCAGCTTGGCCCAAACAGGGAAGGATACGCAGTATTTT
CASSLAQTGKDTQYF
>few|TRBV6-1|TRBJ2-7|-
TGTGCCAGCAGTCTTTTTTTCGGCCACTACGAGCAGTACTTC
CASSLFFGHYEQYF
>-|TRBV6-5|TRBJ2-5|TRBD2
TGTGCCAGCAGTTTTAGCGGGAGACAAGAGACCCAGTACTTC
CASSFSGRQETQYF
>-|TRBV9|TRBJ2-1|TRBD1
TGTGCCAGCAGCGCCCCGGGACAGGGATTGGGTGAGCAGTTCTTC
CASSAPGQGLGEQFF
>-|TRBV27|TRBJ2-1|-
TGTGCCAGCAGTTTAGGCCATGGGGGGTACAATGAGCAGTTCTTC
CASSLGHGGYNEQFF
>few|TRBV29-1|TRBJ1-1|-
TGCAGCGTTGAGGGGGCTGGAAACACTGAAGCTTTCTTT
CSVEGAGNTEAFF
>-|TRBV12-3/TRBV12-4|TRBJ2-1|-
TGTGCCAGCAGTTTACAGGAGGACAATGAGCAGTTCTTC
CASSLQEDNEQFF
>few|TRBV6-1|TRBJ2-3|-
TGTGCCAGCAGTCTAGCCCCAGTCCCAAGGGTCGCAGATACGCAGTATTTT
CASSLAPVPRVADTQYF
>-|TRBV6-5|TRBJ1-1|TRBD1
TGTGCCAGCAGTCCCTCGACAGGGTCGTACACTGAAGCTTTCTTT
CASSPSTGSYTEAFF
>-|TRBV5-1|TRBJ2-3|TRBD2
TGCGCCAGCAGCTTTCGCGGGGGTGGTAATACGCAGTATTTT
CASSFRGGGNTQYF
>-|TRBV7-6|TRBJ2-1|-
TGTGCCAGCAGCCTTTGGGCTAGCAGCAATGAGCAGTTCTTC
CASSLWASSNEQFF
>-|TRBV19|TRBJ2-2|TRBD2
TGTGCCAGTAGTATAGGGCTAGCGGGAGAGACCGGGGAGCTGTTTTTT
CASSIGLAGETGELFF
>-|TRBV7-9|TRBJ1-2|-
TGTGCCAGCAGTTCGCCATGGACAGACTTCTTCTATGGCTACACCTTC
CASSSPWTDFFYGYTF